This entry features one T cell receptor beta chain sequence. Its binding antigen is unknown. No qualities accompany the bases; no much larger clone lies one base away. Participants in the prospective study were enrolled through a virtual design, were aged roughly 18 to 90 years, and lived in roughly 26 United States geographic areas. In the prospective study, cohorts were assigned on the basis of participant-reported clinical history obtained from a screening survey and a study questionnaire. ImmuneRACE Cohort 3 recovered participants were defined by two consecutive negative NP/OP PCR tests, healthcare professional clearance, or symptom resolution. In the prospective study, mobile phlebotomists collected whole blood, serum and a nasopharyngeal or oropharyngeal swab from each participant. Participants in the prospective study had the option to provide additional blood draws and questionnaires over a 2-month period. Prospective study blood samples were shipped either frozen or at room temperature before DNA extraction.

This record comes from a study of blood T cell repertoires in COVID-19 (dated by TCRdb to about 2020). Describing the broader study: Samples covering the acute and convalescent phases of COVID-19 were provided by collaborators in the United States, Italy and Spain. Nearly every sample came with metadata listing a de-identified subject ID, COVID-19 status, age in years and sex. Where available, HLA class I and class II types were obtained from metadata supplied by the sample provider rather than from assay-based typing. The material from the prospective study consisted of cDNA or gDNA derived from T cells, B-cell-depleted T cells, or PBMCs. Subjects who had been exposed to COVID-19, were actively infected with it, or had recovered from it provided the deeply sampled blood TCRbeta repertoires that made up the dataset. The samples were drawn from two sources: the first 160 participants of the ongoing ImmuneRACE study, and 950 to 1,500 subjects contributed by 6 global collaborators. The repertoires were released in a freely available public database intended as a resource for research on the immune response to SARS-CoV-2. Beyond this particular receptor, the publication reports: The amount of clinical and demographic metadata varied by source and participant and was provided uncurated.

V and J lose 2 bases and 5 bases, and a span of 15 bases separates them. CDR1 and CDR2 are read off the germline V gene (reference sequence) as LGHDT and YNNKEL. The CDR3 starts with the cysteine, ends with the phenylalanine, and has 15 residues. The kept DNA is CDR3 alone, 45 bases in frame from the first base. TCRbeta CDR3 regions were amplified from genomic DNA using the immunoSEQ Assay, a bias-controlled multiplex PCR. The source study handled its data this way. Within the assay, amplification of reference gene primers was used to estimate how many nucleated cells each sample contained. To quantify the absolute abundance of each unique TCRbeta CDR3 rearrangement, sequence reads were collapsed and filtered. Productive Simpson clonality was computed per sample as the square root of Simpson's diversity index over productive rearrangements. TCRdb mirrors the immuneACCESS table, restricted to in-frame sequences. Some clones are absent from its copies; in checked studies, under half trace to an unresolved V gene, and the reason for the others is unknown. D and trimming come from the DNA, and the V and J calls and clone size come from that table. The sample profile shows under 200,000 clones; 80% of them were found once. The top ten hold more than 3% of the sample.

The chain is assembled from TRBV3-1 (or the pseudogene TRBV3-2) and TRBJ2-5; TRBD2 could be the D gene, as 7 bases match. The sample was PBMCs or T cells enriched from blood (not recorded which). The source of this sequence is a woman aged 55 to 70 who had recovered from COVID-19. Here the CDR3 is given as CASSQSGGAGETQYF. The nucleotide sequence reads as follows: TGTGCCAGCAGCCAATCGGGGGGCGCCGGGGAGACCCAGTACTTC.